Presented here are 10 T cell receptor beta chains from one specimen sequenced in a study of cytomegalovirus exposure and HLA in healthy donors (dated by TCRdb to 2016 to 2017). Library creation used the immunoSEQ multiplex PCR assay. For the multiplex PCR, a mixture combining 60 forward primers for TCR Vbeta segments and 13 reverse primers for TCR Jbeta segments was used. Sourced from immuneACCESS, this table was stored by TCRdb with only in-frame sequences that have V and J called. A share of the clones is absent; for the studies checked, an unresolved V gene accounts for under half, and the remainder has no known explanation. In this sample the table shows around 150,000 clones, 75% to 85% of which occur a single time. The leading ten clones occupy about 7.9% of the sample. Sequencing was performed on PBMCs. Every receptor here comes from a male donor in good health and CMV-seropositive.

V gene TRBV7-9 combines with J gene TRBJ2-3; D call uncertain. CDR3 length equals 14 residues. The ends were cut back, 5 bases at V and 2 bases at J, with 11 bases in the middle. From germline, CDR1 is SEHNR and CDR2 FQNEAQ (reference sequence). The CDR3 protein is CASSHSGFTDTQYF. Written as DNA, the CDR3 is TGTGCCAGCAGCCATTCGGGTTTCACAGATACGCAGTATTTT.

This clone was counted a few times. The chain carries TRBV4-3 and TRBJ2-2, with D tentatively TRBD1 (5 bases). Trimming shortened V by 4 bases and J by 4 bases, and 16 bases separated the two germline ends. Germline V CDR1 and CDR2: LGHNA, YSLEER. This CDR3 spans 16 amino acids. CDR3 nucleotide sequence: TGCGCCAGCAGCCCCACGGCAGGGAAGGGCACCGGGGAGCTGTTTTTT. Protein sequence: CASSPTAGKGTGELFF.

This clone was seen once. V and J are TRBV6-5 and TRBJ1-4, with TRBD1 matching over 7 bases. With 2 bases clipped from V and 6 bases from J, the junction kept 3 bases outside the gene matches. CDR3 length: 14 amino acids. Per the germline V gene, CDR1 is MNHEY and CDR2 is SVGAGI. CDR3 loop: CASSYQGVDEKLFF. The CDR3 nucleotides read TGTGCCAGCAGTTACCAGGGGGTGGATGAAAAACTGTTTTTT.

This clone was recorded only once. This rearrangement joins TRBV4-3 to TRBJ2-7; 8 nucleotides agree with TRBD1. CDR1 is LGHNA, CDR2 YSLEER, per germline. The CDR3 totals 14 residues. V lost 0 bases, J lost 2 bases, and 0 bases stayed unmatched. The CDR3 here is CASSQEQGAYEQYF. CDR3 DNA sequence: TGCGCCAGCAGCCAAGAACAGGGGGCCTACGAGCAGTACTTC.

The CDR3 region is CASSLAPWASAEQYF. The CDR3 coding sequence is TGTGCCAGCAGCTTAGCCCCGTGGGCCTCCGCCGAGCAGTACTTC. The chain combines TRBV13 with TRBJ2-7, with D hard to call. V lost 1 base and J 6 bases, leaving 16 bases between the germline ends. This CDR3 is built from 15 residues. Per germline, CDR1 PRHDT and CDR2 FYEKMQ (reference sequence).

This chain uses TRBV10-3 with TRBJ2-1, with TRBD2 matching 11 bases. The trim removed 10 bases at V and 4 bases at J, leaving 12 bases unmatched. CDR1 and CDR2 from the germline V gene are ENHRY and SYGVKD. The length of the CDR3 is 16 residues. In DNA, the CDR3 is TGTGCCACCATGCCGACTAGCGGGGTTGGGTACAATGAGCAGTTCTTC. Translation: CATMPTSGVGYNEQFF.

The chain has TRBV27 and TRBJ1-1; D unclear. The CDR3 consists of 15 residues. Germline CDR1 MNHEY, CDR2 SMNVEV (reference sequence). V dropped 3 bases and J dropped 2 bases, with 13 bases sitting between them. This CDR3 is CASSLSDIGNTEAFF. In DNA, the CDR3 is TGTGCCAGCAGTTTGTCCGATATTGGCAACACTGAAGCTTTCTTT.

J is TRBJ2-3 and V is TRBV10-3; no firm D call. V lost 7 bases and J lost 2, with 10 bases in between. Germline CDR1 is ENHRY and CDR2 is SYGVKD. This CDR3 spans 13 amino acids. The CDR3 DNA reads TGTGCCATCAATCCTGGCTCCACAGATACGCAGTATTTT. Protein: CAINPGSTDTQYF.

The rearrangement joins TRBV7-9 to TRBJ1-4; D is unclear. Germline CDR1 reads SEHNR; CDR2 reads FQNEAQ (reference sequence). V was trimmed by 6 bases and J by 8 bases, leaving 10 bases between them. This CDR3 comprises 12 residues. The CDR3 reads CASSGRVEKLFF. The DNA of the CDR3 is TGTGCCAGCAGTGGGAGGGTGGAAAAACTGTTTTTT.

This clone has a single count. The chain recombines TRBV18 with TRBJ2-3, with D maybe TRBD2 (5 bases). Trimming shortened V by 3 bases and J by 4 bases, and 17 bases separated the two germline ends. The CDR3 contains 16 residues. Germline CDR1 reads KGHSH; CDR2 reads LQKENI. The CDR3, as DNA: TGTGCCAGCTCACCTCTCAGGACGGGGAGCGCAGATACGCAGTATTTT. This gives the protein CASSPLRTGSADTQYF.